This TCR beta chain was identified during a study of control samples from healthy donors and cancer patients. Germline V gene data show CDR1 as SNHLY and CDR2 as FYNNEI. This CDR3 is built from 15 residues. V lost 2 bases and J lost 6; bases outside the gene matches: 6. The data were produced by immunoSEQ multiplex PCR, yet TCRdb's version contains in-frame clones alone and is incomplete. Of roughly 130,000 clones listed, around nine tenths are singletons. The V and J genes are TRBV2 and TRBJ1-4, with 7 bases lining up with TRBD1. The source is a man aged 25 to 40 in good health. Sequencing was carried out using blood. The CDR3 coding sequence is TGTGCCAGCAGTGAAAGGGGCAGGGGGTATGAAAAACTGTTTTTT. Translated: CASSERGRGYEKLFF.